This T cell receptor (beta chain) was obtained from a study of T cell responses to AZD1222 COVID-19 vaccine. Findings and limits, study-wide: Most donors were white British, females outnumbered males, and clonal diversity was possibly underestimated.

The V end lost 7 bases, the J end lost 5 bases, and 14 bases lay between the germline ends. The V gene's germline CDR1 is MNHEY and CDR2 SVGAGI. The CDR3 is 13 residues long. TCRdb's table, derived via immunoSEQ multiplex PCR, lists solely in-frame clones and lacks some. The repertoire has approximately 160,000 clones, around 89% of them found once; the top ten carry about 3.4%. Remarks on this clone: Its antigen remains unidentified.

This clonotype originated in an adult in good health. The sequencing here drew on peripheral blood, taken on day 0 of MenACWY control vaccination. The chain joins TRBV6-5 to TRBJ1-1; TRBD1 might be the D (5 bases). CDR3 sequence (DNA): TGTGCCAGCACCTTCCGGGGGGGGACTGAAGCTTTCTTT. Translated, it gives CASTFRGGTEAFF.